Below, 6 T cell receptor beta chains from the same sample are listed, as sequenced in a study of OX40 agonist ivuxolimab in advanced cancers. Only in-frame clones appear in the TCRdb table, and some are missing; sequencing was by immunoSEQ multiplex PCR. The sample has about 77,000 clones, approximately 82% seen once. Sequencing used CD4+ or CD8+ T cells sorted from blood, obtained in a trial of the OX40 agonist ivuxolimab. The origin of the receptors is an adult with an advanced solid tumor such as melanoma, head and neck, liver or kidney cancer.

This clone was counted a single time. The chain is built from TRBV6-5 and TRBJ2-3; 7 bases are a match to TRBD1. The junction had 7 bases not matched to a gene; V was cut back by 4 bases and J by 0 bases. Germline loops: CDR1 MNHEY, CDR2 SVGAGI. The CDR3 is 16 amino acids. CDR3 protein: CASSFFGQVSTDTQYF. The CDR3 DNA is TGTGCCAGCAGTTTCTTCGGACAGGTCAGCACAGATACGCAGTATTTT.

V is TRBV4-2 and J is TRBJ1-2; D perhaps matches TRBD1 (5 bases). CDR3 length equals 17 residues. The germline V and J ends were trimmed by 0 bases and 4 bases, with 18 bases remaining between them. Per germline, CDR1 LGHNA and CDR2 YNFKEQ. DNA for the CDR3: TGTGCCAGCAGCCAAGATTTCGCAGGGAAAGGGGCCTATGGCTACACCTTC. It specifies CASSQDFAGKGAYGYTF.

The chain links TRBV6-5 to TRBJ2-3; D unresolved. The V end lost 0 bases, the J end lost 2 bases, and 12 bases lay between the germline ends. The germline V gene encodes CDR1 MNHEY and CDR2 SVGAGI. The CDR3 has 16 amino acids. The CDR3 nucleotides read TGTGCCAGCAGTTACTCGAGTAGCCAGATCACAGATACGCAGTATTTT. Translation: CASSYSSSQITDTQYF.

The CDR3 loop is CASSFRVGETQYF. CDR3 DNA: TGTGCCAGCAGCTTCAGGGTAGGGGAGACCCAGTACTTC. The J gene is TRBJ2-5, the V gene TRBV7-3; possibly TRBD1 for D (5 bases). The V gene lost 3 bases and the J gene lost 5 bases, with 10 bases spanning the gap. The CDR3 runs 13 residues. CDR1 is SGHTA and CDR2 is FQGTGA in the germline V gene.

This clone was counted a single time. The rearrangement uses TRBV4-1 and TRBJ1-1, with D perhaps matching TRBD1 (5 bases). The CDR3 is made up of 14 amino acids. Germline V gene lookup returns CDR1 MGHRA and CDR2 YSYEKL. Trimming took 4 bases from V and 6 from J, leaving 15 bases between them. CDR3 sequence (DNA): TGCGCCAGCAGCCGGCCAGGGACCCGCGCTGAAGCTTTCTTT. Amino acids: CASSRPGTRAEAFF.

The chain employs TRBV2 and TRBJ2-3; D is tentatively TRBD1 or TRBD2 (7 bases each). The V and J ends lost 4 bases and 4 bases respectively, with 15 bases between them. CDR3 length: 15 amino acids. Germline CDR1 is SNHLY and CDR2 is FYNNEI. This CDR3 reads CASSAQGGPADTQYF. The DNA of the CDR3 is TGTGCCAGCAGTGCGCAGGGGGGGCCGGCAGATACGCAGTATTTT.